This entry features one T cell receptor beta chain sequence. CDR1 is SGHTA, CDR2 FQGTGA, per germline. CDR3 length equals 18 residues. V gave up 2 bases and J gave up 1 base; unmatched junction bases: 3. The sample is drawn from a study of blood T cell repertoires in COVID-19. Study at large: Some COVID-19 samples were acute and others convalescent; all came from the United States, Italy and Spain. In each case, the material was cDNA or gDNA derived from T cells, B-cell-depleted T cells, or PBMCs.

In the authors' workflow: Using reference gene primer amplification, nucleated cell counts were estimated. Assay: immunoSEQ multiplex PCR; the TCRdb copy retains only in-frame clones and omits some. The DNA was the basis for D and trimming; V, J and clone size are from that table. The sample comprises 50,000 or so clones, 70% to 85% of which are singletons, and 25% rests with the top ten. The gene calls are TRBV7-3 and TRBJ2-3; 16 bases agree with TRBD2. The sequenced sample consisted of peripheral blood. The receptor was derived from a man between 65 and 85 years old with acute or convalescent COVID-19. The CDR3 sequence: CASSLGTSGRAGTDTQYF. CDR3 nucleotides: TGTGCCAGCAGCTTAGGGACTAGCGGGAGGGCCGGCACAGATACGCAGTATTTT.